The rows below give T cell receptor beta chains drawn from one sample of a study of early T cells in non-severe SARS-CoV-2 infection. MiXCR, applied by TCRdb to the 5' RACE reads, yields one record per CDR3 protein. The repertoire holds under 60,000 distinct CDR3 sequences, 7% to 10% seen once, with around 4% in the top ten. The sample comprised whole blood. The receptor set was obtained from an adult who was a healthcare worker with PCR-confirmed SARS-CoV-2 infection or an uninfected control (not recorded which). The CDR3 runs from the conserved cysteine through the conserved F or W. The order of the fields is D gene, clone size, J gene, V gene, CDR3 protein, CDR3 DNA. The D gene is left open where the match is weak. The size field is filled for only some rows; it gives once, few, many or a size class.

TRBD1 | few | TRBJ2-7 | TRBV6-1 | CASSEVRDRENF | TGTGCCAGCAGTGAAGTCCGGGACAGGGAAAACTTC
TRBD1 | few | TRBJ1-1 | TRBV28 | CASRNTGQANTEAFF | TGTGCCAGCAGAAATACCGGACAGGCGAACACTGAAGCTTTCTTT
NA | NA | TRBJ2-1 | TRBV24-1 | CATSVDRAPKHGQFF | TGTGCCACCAGTGTTGACCGGGCCCCAAAGCATGGTCAGTTCTTC
NA | few | TRBJ2-7 | TRBV20-1 | CSASRPTGEQYF | TGCAGTGCTAGTCGGCCGACGGGCGAGCAGTACTTC
NA | NA | TRBJ1-2 | TRBV27 | CASSIKGPYGYTF | TGTGCCAGCAGTATCAAGGGACCTTATGGCTACACCTTC
TRBD1 | many | TRBJ1-6 | TRBV20-1 | CSAIGTGSMESPLHF | TGCAGTGCTATAGGGACAGGGAGTATGGAGTCACCCCTCCACTTT
NA | few | TRBJ2-4 | TRBV18 | CASSPVRGSGKAIQYF | TGTGCCAGCTCACCAGTCAGGGGGAGCGGGAAGGCCATTCAGTACTTC
TRBD2 | few | TRBJ2-1 | TRBV11-2 | CASSLEATSDNEQFF | TGTGCCAGCAGCTTAGAGGCGACTAGCGACAATGAGCAGTTCTTC
TRBD2 | few | TRBJ2-2 | TRBV4-2 | CASSPTLAGGLTGELFF | TGTGCCAGCAGCCCCACACTAGCGGGGGGGCTCACCGGGGAGCTGTTTTTT
TRBD1 | many | TRBJ1-6 | TRBV12-3/TRBV12-4 | CASSLGQLLSYNSPLHF | TGTGCCAGCAGTTTGGGACAGCTTCTCTCCTATAATTCACCCCTCCACTTT
TRBD1 | few | TRBJ2-3 | TRBV28 | CASSPTGGDTQYF | TGTGCCAGCAGTCCAACAGGGGGAGATACGCAGTATTTT
TRBD2 | many | TRBJ2-7 | TRBV6-1 | CASHTSGRSYEQYF | TGTGCCAGTCACACTAGCGGGAGATCTTACGAGCAGTACTTC
NA | few | TRBJ1-2 | TRBV3-1 | CASTQRGVDYGYTF | TGTGCCAGCACCCAGAGGGGCGTCGACTATGGCTACACCTTC
NA | many | TRBJ2-2 | TRBV7-6 | CASSLNRPTGELFF | TGTGCCAGCAGCTTAAACAGACCGACCGGGGAGCTGTTTTTT
NA | few | TRBJ2-1 | TRBV11-2 | CASSLEGGIYNEQFF | TGTGCCAGCAGCTTAGAGGGCGGGATCTACAATGAGCAGTTCTTC
NA | many | TRBJ2-1 | TRBV7-6 | CASSNPRTDYNEQFF | TGTGCCAGCAGCAACCCAAGGACAGACTACAATGAGCAGTTCTTC
NA | many | TRBJ1-2 | TRBV7-8 | CASSAGLYGYTF | TGTGCCAGCAGCGCCGGGCTCTATGGCTACACCTTC
TRBD2 | many | TRBJ2-2 | TRBV5-1 | CASSLISGSLPTGELFF | TGCGCCAGCAGCTTGATTAGCGGGAGCCTACCCACCGGGGAGCTGTTTTTT
NA | many | TRBJ1-2 | TRBV12-3/TRBV12-4 | CASSFRDRRNGYTF | TGTGCCAGCAGTTTTAGGGATAGGAGAAATGGCTACACCTTC